This entry is about one T cell receptor beta chain. Germline values: CDR1 LNHDA, CDR2 SQIVND (reference sequence). V trimming: 5 bases; J trimming: 0 bases; junction bases outside the gene matches: 12. The CDR3 loop spans 18 amino acids. The authors' processing: Estimation of nucleated cell counts relied on the amplification of reference gene primers. Profiling relied on immunoSEQ multiplex PCR, and the TCRdb table lists in-frame clones only, not all of them. That table is the source of V, J and clone size, and D and trimming were worked out from the DNA. Among roughly 150,000 clones, under 85% were seen once, and the ten largest hold about 3%. These data come from a study of blood T cell repertoires in COVID-19. Study background: Collection of acute and convalescent COVID-19 samples took place in the United States, Italy and Spain. In each case, the material was cDNA or gDNA derived from T cells, B-cell-depleted T cells, or PBMCs.

The sample comprised peripheral blood. This chain uses TRBV19 with TRBJ1-3, with 8 bases aligning to TRBD1. The sequence was obtained from a man in his 70s with acute or convalescent COVID-19. CDR3 amino acids: CASSVRSWGQDSGNTIYF. The DNA of the CDR3 is TGTGCCAGTAGTGTCCGGAGTTGGGGACAGGACTCTGGAAACACCATATATTTT. Full variable domain (rest looked up from reference TRBV19 and TRBJ1-3): DGGITQSPKYLFRKEGQNVTLSCEQNLNHDAMYWYRQDPGQGLRLIYYSQIVNDFQKGDIAEGYSVSREKKESFPLTVTSAQKNPTAFYLCASSVRSWGQDSGNTIYFGEGSWLTVV.